The clone carrying this T cell receptor beta chain was counted a few times. The sample originates from a study of blood T cells in healthy people across ages. Germline trimming cut 4 bases from V and 0 bases from J; bases unmatched to any gene: 12. The CDR3 covers 18 residues. Germline loops: CDR1 SEHNR, CDR2 FQNEAQ (reference sequence). A J-beta primer mix and a sample-barcoded 5' primer were used in a second PCR of about 7 to 12 cycles. TCRdb fed the 5' RACE reads into MiXCR, producing one record per CDR3 protein. Among about a million distinct CDR3 sequences listed, 45% to 60% were seen once. The receptor comes from a woman aged 60-75 years in good health. Specimen: blood. The chain employs TRBV7-9 and TRBJ2-1; 7 nucleotides line up with TRBD1. The CDR3 loop reads CASSSPGQQLSSYNEQFF. The CDR3 DNA follows: TGTGCCAGCAGCTCTCCGGGACAGCAACTGAGCTCCTACAATGAGCAGTTCTTC.